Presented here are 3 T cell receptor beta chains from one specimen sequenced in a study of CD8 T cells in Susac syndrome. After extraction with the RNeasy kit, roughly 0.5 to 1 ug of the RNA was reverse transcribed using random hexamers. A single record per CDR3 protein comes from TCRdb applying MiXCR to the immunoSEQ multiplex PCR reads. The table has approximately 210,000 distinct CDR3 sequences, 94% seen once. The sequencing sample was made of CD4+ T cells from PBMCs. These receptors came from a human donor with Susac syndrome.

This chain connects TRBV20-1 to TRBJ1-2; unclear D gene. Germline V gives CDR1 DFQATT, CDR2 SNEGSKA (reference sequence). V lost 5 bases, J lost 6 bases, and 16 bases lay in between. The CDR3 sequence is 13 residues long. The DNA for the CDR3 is TGCAGTGCTCGGGAAACAGCTGAAGATGGCTACACCTTC. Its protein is CSARETAEDGYTF.

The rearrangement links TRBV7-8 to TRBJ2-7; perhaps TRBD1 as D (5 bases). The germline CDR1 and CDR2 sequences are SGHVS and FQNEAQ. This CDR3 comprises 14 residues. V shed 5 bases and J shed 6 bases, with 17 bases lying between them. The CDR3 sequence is CASSPRGHELEQYF. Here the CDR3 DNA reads TGTGCCAGCAGCCCTAGGGGCCATGAACTCGAGCAGTACTTC. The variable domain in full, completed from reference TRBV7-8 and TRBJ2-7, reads GAGVSQSPRYKVAKRGQDVALRCDPISGHVSLFWYQQALGQGPEFLTYFQNEAQLDKSGLPSDRFFAERPEGSVSTLKIQRTQQEDSAVYLCASSPRGHELEQYFGPGTRLTVT.

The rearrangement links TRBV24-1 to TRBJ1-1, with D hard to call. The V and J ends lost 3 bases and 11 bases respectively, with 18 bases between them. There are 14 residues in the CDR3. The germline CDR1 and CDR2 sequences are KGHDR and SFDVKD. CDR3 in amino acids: CATSDPPTASGAFF. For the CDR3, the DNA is TGTGCCACCAGTGATCCTCCTACCGCCTCGGGGGCTTTCTTT.